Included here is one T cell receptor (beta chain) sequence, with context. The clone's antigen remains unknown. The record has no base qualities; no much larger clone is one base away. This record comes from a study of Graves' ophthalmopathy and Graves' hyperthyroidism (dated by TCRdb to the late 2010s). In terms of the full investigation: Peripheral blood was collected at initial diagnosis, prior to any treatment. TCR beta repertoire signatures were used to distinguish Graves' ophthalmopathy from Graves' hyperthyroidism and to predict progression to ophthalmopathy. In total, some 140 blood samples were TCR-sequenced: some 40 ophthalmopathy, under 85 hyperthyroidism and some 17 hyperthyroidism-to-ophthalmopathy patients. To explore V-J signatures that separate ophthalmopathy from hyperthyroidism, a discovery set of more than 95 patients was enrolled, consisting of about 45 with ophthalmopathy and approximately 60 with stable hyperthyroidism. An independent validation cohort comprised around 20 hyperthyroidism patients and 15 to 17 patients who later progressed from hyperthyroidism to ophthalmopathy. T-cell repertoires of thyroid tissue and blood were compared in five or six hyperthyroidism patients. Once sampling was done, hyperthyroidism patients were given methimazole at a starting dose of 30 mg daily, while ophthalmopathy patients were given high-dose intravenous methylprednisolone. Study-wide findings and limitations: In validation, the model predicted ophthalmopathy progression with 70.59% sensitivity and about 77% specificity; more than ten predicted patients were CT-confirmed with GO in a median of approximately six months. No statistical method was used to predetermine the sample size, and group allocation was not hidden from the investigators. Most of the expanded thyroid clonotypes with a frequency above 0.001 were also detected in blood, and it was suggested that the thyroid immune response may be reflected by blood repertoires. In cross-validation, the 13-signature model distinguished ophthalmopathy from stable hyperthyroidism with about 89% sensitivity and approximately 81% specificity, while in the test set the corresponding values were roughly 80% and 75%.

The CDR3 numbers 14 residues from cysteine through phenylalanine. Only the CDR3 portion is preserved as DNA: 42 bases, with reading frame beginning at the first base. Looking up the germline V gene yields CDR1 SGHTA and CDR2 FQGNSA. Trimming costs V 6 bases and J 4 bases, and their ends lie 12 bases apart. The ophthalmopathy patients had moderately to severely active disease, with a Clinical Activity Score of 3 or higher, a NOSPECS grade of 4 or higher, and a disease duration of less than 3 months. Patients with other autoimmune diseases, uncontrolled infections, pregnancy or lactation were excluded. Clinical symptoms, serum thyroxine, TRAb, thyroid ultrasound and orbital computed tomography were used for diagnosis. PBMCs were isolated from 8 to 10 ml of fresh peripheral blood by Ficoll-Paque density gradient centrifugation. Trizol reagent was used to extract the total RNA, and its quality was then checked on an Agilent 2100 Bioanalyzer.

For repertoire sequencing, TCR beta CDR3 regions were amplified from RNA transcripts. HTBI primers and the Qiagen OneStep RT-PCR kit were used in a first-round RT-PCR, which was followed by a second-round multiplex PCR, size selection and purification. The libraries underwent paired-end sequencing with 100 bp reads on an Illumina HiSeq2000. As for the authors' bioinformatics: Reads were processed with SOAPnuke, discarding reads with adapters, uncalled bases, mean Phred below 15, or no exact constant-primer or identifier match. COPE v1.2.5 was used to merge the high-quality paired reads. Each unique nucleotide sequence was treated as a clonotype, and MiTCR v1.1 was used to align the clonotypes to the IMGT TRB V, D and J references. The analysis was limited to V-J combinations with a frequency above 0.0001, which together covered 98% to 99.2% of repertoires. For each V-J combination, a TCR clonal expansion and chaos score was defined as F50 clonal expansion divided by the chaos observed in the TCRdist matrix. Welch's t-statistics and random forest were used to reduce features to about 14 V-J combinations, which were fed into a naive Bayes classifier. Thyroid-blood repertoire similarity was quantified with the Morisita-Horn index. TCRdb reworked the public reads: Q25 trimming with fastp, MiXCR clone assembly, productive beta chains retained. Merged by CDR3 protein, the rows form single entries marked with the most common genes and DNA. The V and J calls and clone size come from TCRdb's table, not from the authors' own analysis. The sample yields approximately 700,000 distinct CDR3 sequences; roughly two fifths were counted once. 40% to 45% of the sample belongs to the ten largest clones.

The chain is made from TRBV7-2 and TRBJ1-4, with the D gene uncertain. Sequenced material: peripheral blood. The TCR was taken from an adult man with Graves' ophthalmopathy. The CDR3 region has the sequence CASSIFSDNEKLFF. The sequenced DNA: TGTGCCAGCAGTATATTTTCGGATAATGAAAAACTGTTTTTT. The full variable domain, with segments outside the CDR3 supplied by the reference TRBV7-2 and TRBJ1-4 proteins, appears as GAGVSQSPSNKVTEKGKDVELRCDPISGHTALYWYRQSLGQGLEFLIYFQGNSAPDKSGLPSDRFSAERTGGSVSTLTIQRTQQEDSAVYLCASSIFSDNEKLFFGSGTQLSVL.